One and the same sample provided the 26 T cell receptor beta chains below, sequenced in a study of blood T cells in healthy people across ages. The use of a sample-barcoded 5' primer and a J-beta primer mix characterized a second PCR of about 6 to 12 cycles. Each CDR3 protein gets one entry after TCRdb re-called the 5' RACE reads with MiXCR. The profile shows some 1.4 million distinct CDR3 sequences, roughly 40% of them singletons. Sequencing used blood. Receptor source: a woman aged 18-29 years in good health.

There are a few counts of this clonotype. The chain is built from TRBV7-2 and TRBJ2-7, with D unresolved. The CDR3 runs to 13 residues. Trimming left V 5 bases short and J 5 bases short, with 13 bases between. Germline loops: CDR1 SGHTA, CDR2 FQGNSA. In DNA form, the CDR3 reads TGTGCCAGCAGCCGTCTAGAATCCAACGAGCAGTACTTC. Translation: CASSRLESNEQYF.

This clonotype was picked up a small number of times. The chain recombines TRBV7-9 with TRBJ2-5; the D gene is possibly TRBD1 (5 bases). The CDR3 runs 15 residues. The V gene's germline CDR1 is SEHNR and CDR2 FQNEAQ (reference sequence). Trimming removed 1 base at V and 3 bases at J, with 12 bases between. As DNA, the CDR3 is TGTGCCAGCAGCTTAGTGACCAGGGTGAAAGAGACCCAGTACTTC. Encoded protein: CASSLVTRVKETQYF.

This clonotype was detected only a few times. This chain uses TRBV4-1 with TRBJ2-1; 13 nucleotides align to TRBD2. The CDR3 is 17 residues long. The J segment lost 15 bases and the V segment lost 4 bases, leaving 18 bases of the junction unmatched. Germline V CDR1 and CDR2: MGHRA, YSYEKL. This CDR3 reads CASSPRPGLAGLGGLFF. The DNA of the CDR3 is TGCGCCAGCAGCCCAAGACCGGGACTAGCGGGACTCGGGGGGCTGTTCTTC.

The CDR3 region is CATSDAGLAGNYEQYF. For the CDR3, the DNA is TGTGCCACCAGTGACGCGGGACTAGCGGGAAACTATGAGCAGTACTTC. The J gene is TRBJ2-5, the V gene TRBV24-1; 13 nucleotides line up with TRBD2. CDR1 is KGHDR, CDR2 SFDVKD, per germline. The CDR3 has 16 residues. After removal of 4 bases from V and 11 bases from J, the junction contained 12 bases not matched to a gene.

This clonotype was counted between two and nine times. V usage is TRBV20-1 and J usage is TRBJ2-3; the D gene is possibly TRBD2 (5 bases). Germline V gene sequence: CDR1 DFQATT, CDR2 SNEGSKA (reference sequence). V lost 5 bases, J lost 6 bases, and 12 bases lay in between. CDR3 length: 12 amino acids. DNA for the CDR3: TGCAGTGCTCCCGAACCGGGGGATACGCAGTATTTT. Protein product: CSAPEPGDTQYF.

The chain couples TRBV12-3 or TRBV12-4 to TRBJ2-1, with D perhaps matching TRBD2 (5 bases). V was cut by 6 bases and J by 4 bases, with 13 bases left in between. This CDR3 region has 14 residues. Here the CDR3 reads CASSDPGMYNEQFF. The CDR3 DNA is TGTGCCAGCAGCGACCCCGGGATGTACAATGAGCAGTTCTTC.

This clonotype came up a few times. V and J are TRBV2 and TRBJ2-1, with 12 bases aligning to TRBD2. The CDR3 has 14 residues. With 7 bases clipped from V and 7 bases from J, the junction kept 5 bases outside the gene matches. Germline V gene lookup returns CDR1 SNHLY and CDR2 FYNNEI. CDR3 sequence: CASMTGLAGNEQFF. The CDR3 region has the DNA TGTGCCAGCATGACAGGACTAGCGGGGAATGAGCAGTTCTTC.

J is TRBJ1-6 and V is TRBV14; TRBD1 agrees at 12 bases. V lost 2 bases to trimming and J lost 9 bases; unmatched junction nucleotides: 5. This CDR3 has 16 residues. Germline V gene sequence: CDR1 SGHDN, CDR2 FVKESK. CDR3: CASSQLGTGGLSPLHF. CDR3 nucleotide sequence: TGTGCCAGCAGCCAATTGGGGACAGGGGGCCTTTCACCCCTCCACTTT.

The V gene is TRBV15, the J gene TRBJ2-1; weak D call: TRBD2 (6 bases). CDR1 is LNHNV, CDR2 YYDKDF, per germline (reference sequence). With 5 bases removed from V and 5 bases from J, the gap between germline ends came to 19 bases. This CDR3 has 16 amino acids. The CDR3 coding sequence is TGTGCCACCAGCCGCCTCCGGGACTTGACAAACAATGAGCAGTTCTTC. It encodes CATSRLRDLTNNEQFF.

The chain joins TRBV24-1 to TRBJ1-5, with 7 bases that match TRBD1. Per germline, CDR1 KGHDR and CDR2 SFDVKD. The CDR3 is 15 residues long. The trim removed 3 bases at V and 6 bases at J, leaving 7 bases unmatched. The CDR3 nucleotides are TGTGCCACCAGTGATACCGTGGGGGACAGTCAGCCCCAGCATTTT. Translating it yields CATSDTVGDSQPQHF.

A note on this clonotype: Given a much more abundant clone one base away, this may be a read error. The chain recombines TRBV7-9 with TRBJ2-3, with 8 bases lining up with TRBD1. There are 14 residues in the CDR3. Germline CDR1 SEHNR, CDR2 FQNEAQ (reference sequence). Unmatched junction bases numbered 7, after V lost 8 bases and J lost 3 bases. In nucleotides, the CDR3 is TGTGCCAGCGGCTCGGACAGGGAGACAGATACGCAGTATTTT. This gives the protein CASGSDRETDTQYF.

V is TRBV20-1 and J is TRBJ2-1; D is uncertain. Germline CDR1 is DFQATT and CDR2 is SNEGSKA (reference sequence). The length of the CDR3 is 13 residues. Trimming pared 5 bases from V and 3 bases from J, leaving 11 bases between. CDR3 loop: CSAPSWVYNEQFF. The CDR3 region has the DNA TGCAGTGCTCCCTCGTGGGTCTACAATGAGCAGTTCTTC.

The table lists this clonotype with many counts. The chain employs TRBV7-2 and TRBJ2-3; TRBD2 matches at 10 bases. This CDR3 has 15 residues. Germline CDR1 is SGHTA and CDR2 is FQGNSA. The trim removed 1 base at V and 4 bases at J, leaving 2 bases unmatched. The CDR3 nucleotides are TGTGCCAGCAGCTTAGTTGGACTAGCGGCAGATACGCAGTATTTT. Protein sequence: CASSLVGLAADTQYF.

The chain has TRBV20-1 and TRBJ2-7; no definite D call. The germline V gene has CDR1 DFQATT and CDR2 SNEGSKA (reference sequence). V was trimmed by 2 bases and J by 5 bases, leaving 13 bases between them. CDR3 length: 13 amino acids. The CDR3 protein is CSARRALMDEQYF. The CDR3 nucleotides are TGCAGTGCTAGAAGAGCCCTTATGGACGAGCAGTACTTC.

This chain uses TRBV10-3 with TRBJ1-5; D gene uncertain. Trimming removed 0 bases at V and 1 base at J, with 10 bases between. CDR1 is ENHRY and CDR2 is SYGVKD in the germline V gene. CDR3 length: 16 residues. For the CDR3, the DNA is TGTGCCATCAGTGAGTCGATGACACTGAGCAATCAGCCCCAGCATTTT. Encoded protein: CAISESMTLSNQPQHF.

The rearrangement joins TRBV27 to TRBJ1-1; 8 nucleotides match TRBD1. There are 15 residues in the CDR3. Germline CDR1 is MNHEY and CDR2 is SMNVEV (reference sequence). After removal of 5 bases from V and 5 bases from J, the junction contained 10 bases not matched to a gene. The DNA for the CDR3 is TGTGCCAGCAGTACCCGGACAGGGATAAGAACTGAAGCTTTCTTT. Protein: CASSTRTGIRTEAFF.

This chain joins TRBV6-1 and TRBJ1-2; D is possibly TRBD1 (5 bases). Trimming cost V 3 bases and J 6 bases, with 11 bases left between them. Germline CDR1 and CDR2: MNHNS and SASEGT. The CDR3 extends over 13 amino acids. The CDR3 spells CASSDGGRDGYTF. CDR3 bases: TGTGCCAGCAGTGACGGGGGTCGAGATGGCTACACCTTC.

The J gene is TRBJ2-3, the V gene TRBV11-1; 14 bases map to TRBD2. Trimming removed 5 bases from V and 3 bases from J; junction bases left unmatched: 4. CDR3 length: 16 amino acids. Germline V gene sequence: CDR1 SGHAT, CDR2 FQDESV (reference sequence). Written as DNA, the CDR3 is TGTGCCAGCAGCCAAAGGACTAGCGGGAGGACAGATACGCAGTATTTT. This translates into CASSQRTSGRTDTQYF.

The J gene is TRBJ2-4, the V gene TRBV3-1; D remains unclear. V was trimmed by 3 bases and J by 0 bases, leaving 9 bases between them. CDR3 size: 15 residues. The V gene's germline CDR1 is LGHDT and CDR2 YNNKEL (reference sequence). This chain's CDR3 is CASSHGRLAKNIQYF. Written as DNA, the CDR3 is TGTGCCAGCAGCCATGGTCGGCTAGCCAAAAACATTCAGTACTTC.

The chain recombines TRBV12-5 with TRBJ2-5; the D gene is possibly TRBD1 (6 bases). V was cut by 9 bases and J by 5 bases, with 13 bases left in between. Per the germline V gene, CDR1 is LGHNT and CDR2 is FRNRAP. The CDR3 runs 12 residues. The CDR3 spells CARDSRGETQYF. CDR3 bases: TGTGCTAGGGACAGCCGTGGGGAGACCCAGTACTTC.

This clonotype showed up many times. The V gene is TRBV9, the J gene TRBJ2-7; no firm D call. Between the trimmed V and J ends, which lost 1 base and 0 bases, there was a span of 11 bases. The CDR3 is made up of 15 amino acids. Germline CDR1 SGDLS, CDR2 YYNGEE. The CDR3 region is CASSVNPDSSYEQYF. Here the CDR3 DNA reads TGTGCCAGCAGCGTAAACCCTGACTCCTCCTACGAGCAGTACTTC.

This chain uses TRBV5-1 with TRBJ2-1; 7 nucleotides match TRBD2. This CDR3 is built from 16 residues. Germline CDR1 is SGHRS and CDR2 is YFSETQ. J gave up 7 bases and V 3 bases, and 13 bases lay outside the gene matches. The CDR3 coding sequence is TGCGCCAGCAGCTCTTTGGGCGGGAGTGGGCTTAATGAGCAGTTCTTC. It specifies CASSSLGGSGLNEQFF.

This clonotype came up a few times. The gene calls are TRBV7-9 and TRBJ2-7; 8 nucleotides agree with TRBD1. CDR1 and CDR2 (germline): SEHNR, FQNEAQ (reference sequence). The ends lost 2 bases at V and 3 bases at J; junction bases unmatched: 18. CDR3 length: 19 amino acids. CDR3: CASSLLMGQGAIRYYEQYF. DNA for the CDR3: TGTGCCAGCAGCTTATTGATGGGGCAGGGGGCAATTCGGTACTACGAGCAGTACTTC.

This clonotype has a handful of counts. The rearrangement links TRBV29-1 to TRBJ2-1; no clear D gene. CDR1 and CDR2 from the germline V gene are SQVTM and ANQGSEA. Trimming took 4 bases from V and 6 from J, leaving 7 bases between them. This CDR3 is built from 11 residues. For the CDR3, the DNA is TGCAGCGTTGGGGTTGGCAATGAGCAGTTCTTC. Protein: CSVGVGNEQFF.

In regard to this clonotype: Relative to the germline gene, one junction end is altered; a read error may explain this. The CDR3, as DNA: TGTGCCAGCAGCCACCGGGCCACTAACAATGGGCAGTTCTTC. Translating it yields CASSHRATNNGQFF. The chain carries TRBV14 and TRBJ2-1; D is ambiguous. The CDR3 length is 14 residues. CDR1 and CDR2 from the germline V gene are SGHDN and FVKESK.

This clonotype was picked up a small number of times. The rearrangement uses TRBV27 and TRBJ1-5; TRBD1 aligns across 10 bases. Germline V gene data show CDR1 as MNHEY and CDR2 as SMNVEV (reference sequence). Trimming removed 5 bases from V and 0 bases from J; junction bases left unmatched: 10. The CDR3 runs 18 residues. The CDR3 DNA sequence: TGTGCCAGCAGTCCCAGACAGGGGGCGATCCTTAGCAATCAGCCCCAGCATTTT. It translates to CASSPRQGAILSNQPQHF.